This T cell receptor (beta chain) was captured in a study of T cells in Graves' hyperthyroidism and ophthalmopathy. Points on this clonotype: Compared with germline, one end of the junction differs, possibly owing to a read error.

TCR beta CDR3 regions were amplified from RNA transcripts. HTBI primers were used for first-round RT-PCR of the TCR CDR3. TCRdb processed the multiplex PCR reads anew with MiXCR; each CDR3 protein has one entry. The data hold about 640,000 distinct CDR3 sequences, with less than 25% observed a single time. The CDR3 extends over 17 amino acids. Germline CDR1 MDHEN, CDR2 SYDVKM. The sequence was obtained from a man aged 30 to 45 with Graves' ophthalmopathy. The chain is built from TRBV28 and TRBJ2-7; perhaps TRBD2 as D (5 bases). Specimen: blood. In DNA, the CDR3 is TGCGCCAGCAGCCATCGCGGAGGAAGGACGGGCGCCTACGAGCAGTACTTC. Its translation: CASSHRGGRTGAYEQYF.